The rows below give T cell receptor beta chains drawn from one sample of a study of CD8+ T cells in alopecia areata. The repertoire was sequenced with immunoSEQ multiplex PCR; TCRdb's copy has only in-frame clones and lacks some. The sample records 150,000 to 200,000 clones, 55% being singletons. The material sequenced was CD4+ T cells sorted from blood. These receptors all come from a human donor in good health. CDR3s include the opening cysteine and the closing phenylalanine or tryptophan. Each record gives: V gene, D gene, J gene, clone size, CDR3 DNA, CDR3 protein. The D gene is left open where the match is weak. Clone sizes are given selectively: once, few, many, or a class where the clone is expanded.

V: TRBV7-3; D: .; J: TRBJ2-1; size: .; DNA: TGTGCCAGCAGCTTATCGCGGTCGGATGAGCAGTTCTTC; CDR3: CASSLSRSDEQFF
V: TRBV30; D: .; J: TRBJ1-2; size: .; DNA: TGTGCCTGGAGTGAAGGGCCGGATGGCTACACCTTC; CDR3: CAWSEGPDGYTF
V: TRBV29-1; D: .; J: TRBJ2-7; size: .; DNA: TGCAGCGCCGGTAAGCGGATGCAGCAGTACTTC; CDR3: CSAGKRMQQYF
V: TRBV30; D: .; J: TRBJ1-1; size: .; DNA: TGTGCCGGGAACGCAGGAAACACTGAAGCTTTCTTT; CDR3: CAGNAGNTEAFF
V: TRBV29-1; D: TRBD1; J: TRBJ2-3; size: few; DNA: TGCAGTTACTCGCGTATGGGACAGTCTGGTACGCAGTATTTT; CDR3: CSYSRMGQSGTQYF
V: TRBV30; D: .; J: TRBJ2-5; size: few; DNA: TGTGCCTGGAGTGACGGACAGAAAGAGACCCAGTACTTC; CDR3: CAWSDGQKETQYF
V: TRBV29-1; D: .; J: TRBJ2-3; size: .; DNA: TGCAGCGGGGGCACAGATACGCAGTATTTT; CDR3: CSGGTDTQYF
V: TRBV5-1; D: .; J: TRBJ2-1; size: .; DNA: TGCGCCAGCAGCCCTGGAGCTCCCAATGAGCAGTTCTTC; CDR3: CASSPGAPNEQFF
V: TRBV2; D: .; J: TRBJ2-3; size: .; DNA: TGTGCCAGCAGCGCAGGACTGATCGGTGAAGATACGCAGTATTTT; CDR3: CASSAGLIGEDTQYF
V: TRBV2; D: .; J: TRBJ2-6; size: .; DNA: TGTGCCAGCAGTGAAGCCGGAGTTGGGGCCAACGTCCTGACTTTC; CDR3: CASSEAGVGANVLTF
V: TRBV4-2; D: .; J: TRBJ2-4; size: .; DNA: TGTGCCAGCAGCCAAGCCCAAAACATTCAGTACTTC; CDR3: CASSQAQNIQYF
V: TRBV2; D: TRBD2; J: TRBJ2-3; size: .; DNA: TGTGCCAGTGGACTAGCGGGTACAGATACGCAGTATTTT; CDR3: CASGLAGTDTQYF
V: TRBV25-1; D: TRBD1; J: TRBJ1-1; size: .; DNA: TGTGCCAGCAGTGGGGACAGCCCCACTGAAGCTTTCTTT; CDR3: CASSGDSPTEAFF
V: TRBV27; D: TRBD1; J: TRBJ1-2; size: .; DNA: TGTGCCAGCATGGACGCCAGGGGGCGCAACTATGGCTACACCTTC; CDR3: CASMDARGRNYGYTF
V: TRBV28; D: TRBD2; J: TRBJ2-3; size: once; DNA: TGTGCCAGCAGTTTATTCGGAGGGTGGGGGACTACCACAGATACGCAGTATTTT; CDR3: CASSLFGGWGTTTDTQYF
V: TRBV2; D: TRBD2; J: TRBJ2-1; size: .; DNA: TGTGCCAGCAGTGTGGCTAGGTTGCGGGAGGGTTACAATGAGCAGTTCTTC; CDR3: CASSVARLREGYNEQFF
V: TRBV5-1; D: .; J: TRBJ2-1; size: few; DNA: TGCGCCAGCAGGGCCGACAATGAGCAGTTCTTC; CDR3: CASRADNEQFF